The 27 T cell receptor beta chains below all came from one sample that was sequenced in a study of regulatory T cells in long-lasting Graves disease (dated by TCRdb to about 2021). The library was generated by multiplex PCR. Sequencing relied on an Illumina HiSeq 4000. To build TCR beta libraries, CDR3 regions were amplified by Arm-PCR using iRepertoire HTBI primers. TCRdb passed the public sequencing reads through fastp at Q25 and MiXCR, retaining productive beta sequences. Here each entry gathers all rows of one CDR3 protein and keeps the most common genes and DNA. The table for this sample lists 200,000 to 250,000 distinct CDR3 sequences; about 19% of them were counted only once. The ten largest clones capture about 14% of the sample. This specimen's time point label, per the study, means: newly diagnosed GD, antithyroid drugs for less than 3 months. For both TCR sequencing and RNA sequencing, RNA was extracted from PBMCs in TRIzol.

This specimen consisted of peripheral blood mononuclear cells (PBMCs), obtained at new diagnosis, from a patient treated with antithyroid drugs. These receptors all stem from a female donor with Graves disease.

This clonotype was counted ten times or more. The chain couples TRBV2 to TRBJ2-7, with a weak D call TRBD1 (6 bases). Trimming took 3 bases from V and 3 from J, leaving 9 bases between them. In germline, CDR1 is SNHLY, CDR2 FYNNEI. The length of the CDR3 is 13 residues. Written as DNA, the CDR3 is TGTGCCAGCAGTGAGGACAGATTCTACGAGCAGTACTTC. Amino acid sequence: CASSEDRFYEQYF.

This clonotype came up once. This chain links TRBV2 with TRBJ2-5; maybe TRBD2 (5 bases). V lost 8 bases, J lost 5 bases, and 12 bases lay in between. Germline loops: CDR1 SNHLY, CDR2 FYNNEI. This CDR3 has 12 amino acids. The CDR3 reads CASVEGAETQYF. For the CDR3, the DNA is TGTGCCAGCGTCGAGGGTGCGGAGACCCAGTACTTC.

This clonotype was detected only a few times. This CDR3 reads CSVERLTGRGTQYF. The CDR3 bases are TGCAGCGTTGAACGTCTGACAGGAAGAGGGACCCAGTACTTC. V usage is TRBV29-1 and J usage is TRBJ2-5; TRBD1 is a possible D gene (6 bases). The CDR3 sequence is 14 residues long. V was cut by 2 bases and J by 7 bases, with 17 bases left in between. Germline V gene sequence: CDR1 SQVTM, CDR2 ANQGSEA.

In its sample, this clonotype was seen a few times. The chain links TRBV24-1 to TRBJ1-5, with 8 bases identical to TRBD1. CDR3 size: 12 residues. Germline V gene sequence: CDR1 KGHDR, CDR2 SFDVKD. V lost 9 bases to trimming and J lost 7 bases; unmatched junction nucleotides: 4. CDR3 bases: TGTGCCACCGGACAGGGAGGCCAGCCCCAGCATTTT. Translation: CATGQGGQPQHF.

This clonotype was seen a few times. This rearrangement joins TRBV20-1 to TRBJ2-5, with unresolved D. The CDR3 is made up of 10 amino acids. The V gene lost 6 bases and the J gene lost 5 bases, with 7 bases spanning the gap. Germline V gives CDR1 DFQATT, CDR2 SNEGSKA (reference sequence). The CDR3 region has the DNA TGCAGTGCCCAGGACGAGACCCAGTACTTC. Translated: CSAQDETQYF.

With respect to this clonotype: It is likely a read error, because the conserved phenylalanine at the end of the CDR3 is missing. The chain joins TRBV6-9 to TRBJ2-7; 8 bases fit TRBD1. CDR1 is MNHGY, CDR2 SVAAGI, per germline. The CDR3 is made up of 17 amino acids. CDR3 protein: CASSYGQHRGFRNEQYL. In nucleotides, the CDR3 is TGTGCTAGCAGTTACGGCCAACACAGGGGGTTTCGGAACGAGCAGTACCTC.

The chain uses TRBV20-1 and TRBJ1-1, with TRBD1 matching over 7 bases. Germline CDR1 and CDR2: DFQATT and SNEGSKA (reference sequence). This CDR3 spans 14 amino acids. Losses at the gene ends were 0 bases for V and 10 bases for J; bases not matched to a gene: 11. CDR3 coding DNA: TGCAGTGCTAGAGAGGGGTCCAGGGGGTCACCAGCTTTCTTT. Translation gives CSAREGSRGSPAFF.

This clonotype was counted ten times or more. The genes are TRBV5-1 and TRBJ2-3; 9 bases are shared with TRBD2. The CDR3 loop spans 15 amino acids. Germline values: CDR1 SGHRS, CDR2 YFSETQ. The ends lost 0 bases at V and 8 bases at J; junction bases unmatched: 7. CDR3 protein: CASSLAAGGSGTQYF. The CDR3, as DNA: TGCGCCAGCAGCTTGGCCGCGGGAGGGAGTGGTACGCAGTATTTT.

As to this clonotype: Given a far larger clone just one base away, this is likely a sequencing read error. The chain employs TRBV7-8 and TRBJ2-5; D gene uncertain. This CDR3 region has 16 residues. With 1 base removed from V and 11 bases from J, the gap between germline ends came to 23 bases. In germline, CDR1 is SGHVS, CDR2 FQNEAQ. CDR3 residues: CASSLGPRFGYNEQYF. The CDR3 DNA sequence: TGTGCCAGCAGCTTAGGGCCGCGGTTTGGCTACAATGAGCAGTACTTC. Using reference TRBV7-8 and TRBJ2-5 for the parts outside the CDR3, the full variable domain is GAGVSQSPRYKVAKRGQDVALRCDPISGHVSLFWYQQALGQGPEFLTYFQNEAQLDKSGLPSDRFFAERPEGSVSTLKIQRTQQEDSAVYLCASSLGPRFGYNEQYFGPGTRLLVL.

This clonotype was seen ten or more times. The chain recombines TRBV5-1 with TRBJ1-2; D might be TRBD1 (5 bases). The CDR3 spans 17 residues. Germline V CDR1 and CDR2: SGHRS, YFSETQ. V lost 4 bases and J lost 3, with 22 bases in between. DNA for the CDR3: TGCGCCAGCAGCCCAGCTGGGGGATTCGGCAGGGACTATGGCTACACCTTC. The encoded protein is CASSPAGGFGRDYGYTF.

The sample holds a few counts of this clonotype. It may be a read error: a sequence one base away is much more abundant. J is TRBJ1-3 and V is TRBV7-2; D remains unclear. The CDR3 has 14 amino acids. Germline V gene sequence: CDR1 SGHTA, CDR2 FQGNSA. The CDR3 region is CVSSLGGQGNTIYF. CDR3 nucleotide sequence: TGTGTCAGCAGCTTAGGAGGGCAAGGAAACACCATATATTTT.

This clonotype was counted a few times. The chain's CDR3 is CASSPGFTSGNTIYF. CDR3 in DNA: TGTGCCAGCTCACCCGGGTTCACCTCTGGAAACACCATATATTTT. The rearrangement joins TRBV18 to TRBJ1-3; D not certain. Between the trimmed V and J ends, which lost 3 bases and 0 bases, there was a span of 9 bases. This CDR3 contains 15 residues. CDR1 and CDR2 from the germline V gene are KGHSH and LQKENI.

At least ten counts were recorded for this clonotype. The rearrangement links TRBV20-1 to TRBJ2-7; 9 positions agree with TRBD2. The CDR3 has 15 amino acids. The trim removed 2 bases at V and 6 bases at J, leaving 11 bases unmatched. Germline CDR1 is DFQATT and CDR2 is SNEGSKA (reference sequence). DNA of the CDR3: TGCAGTGCTAGACAGGGTGGCGGGGGGGCATTCGAGCAGTACTTC. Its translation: CSARQGGGGAFEQYF.

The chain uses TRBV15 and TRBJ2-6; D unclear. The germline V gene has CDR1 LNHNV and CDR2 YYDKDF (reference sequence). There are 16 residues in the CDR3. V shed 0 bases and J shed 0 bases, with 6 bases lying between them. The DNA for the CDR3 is TGTGCCACCAGCAGAGATAAGACCTCTGGGGCCAACGTCCTGACTTTC. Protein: CATSRDKTSGANVLTF.

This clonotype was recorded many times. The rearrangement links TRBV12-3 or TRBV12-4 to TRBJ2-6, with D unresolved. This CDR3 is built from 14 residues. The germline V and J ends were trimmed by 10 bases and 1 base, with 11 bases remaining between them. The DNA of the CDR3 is TGTGCCAACTCAGGAGAGTCTGGGGCCAACGTCCTGACTTTC. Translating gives CANSGESGANVLTF.

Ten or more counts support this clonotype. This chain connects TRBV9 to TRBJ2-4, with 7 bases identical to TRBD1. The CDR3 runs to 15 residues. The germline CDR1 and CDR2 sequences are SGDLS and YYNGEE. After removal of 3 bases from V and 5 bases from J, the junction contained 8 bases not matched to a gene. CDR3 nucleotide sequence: TGTGCCAGCAGCGAAATAGGGGGCCCCCAAAACATTCAGTACTTC. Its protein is CASSEIGGPQNIQYF.

CDR3 sequence (DNA): TGTGCCAGCAGCTCGACCCCGGGACAGGGGACAGATACGCAGTATTTT. This codes for CASSSTPGQGTDTQYF. V is TRBV5-5 and J is TRBJ2-3; 10 positions match TRBD1. V dropped 3 bases and J dropped 3; count of bases not matched to a gene: 7. Germline V gene lookup returns CDR1 SGHKS and CDR2 YYEKEE (reference sequence). This CDR3 has 16 amino acids.

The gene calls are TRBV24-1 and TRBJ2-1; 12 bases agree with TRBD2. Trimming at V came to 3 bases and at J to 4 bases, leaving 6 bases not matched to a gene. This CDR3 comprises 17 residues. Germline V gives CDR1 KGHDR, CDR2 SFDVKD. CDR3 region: CATSDVPSGRGYNEQFF. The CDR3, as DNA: TGTGCCACCAGTGATGTTCCTAGCGGGAGGGGGTACAATGAGCAGTTCTTC.

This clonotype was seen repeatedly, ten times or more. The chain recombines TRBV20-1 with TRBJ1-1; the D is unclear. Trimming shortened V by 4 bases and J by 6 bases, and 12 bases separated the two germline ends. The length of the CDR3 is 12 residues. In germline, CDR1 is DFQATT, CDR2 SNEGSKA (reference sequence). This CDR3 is CSATPPSSEAFF. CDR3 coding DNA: TGCAGTGCTACACCCCCCAGTTCTGAAGCTTTCTTT.

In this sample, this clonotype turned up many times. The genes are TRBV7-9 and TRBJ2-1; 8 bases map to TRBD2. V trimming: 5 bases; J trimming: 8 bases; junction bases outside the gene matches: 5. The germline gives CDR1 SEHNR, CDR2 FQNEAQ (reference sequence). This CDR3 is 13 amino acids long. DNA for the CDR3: TGTGCCAGCAGCCACCAACTAGCGGATGAGCAGTTCTTC. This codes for CASSHQLADEQFF.

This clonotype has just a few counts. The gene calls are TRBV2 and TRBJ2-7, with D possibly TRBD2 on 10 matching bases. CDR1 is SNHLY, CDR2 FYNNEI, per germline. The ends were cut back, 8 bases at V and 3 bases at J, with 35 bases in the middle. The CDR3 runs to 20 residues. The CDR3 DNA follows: TGTGCCAGCTCTCGAGGGGCCGGGACAGGGTCTAGCGGGAGCCTCTACGAGCAGTACTTC. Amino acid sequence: CASSRGAGTGSSGSLYEQYF.

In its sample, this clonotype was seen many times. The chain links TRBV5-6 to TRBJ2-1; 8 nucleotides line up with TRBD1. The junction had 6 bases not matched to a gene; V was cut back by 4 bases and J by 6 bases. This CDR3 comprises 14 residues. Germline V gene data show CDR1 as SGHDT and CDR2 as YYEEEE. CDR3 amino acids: CASSRTGLVNEQFF. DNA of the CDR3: TGTGCCAGCAGCAGGACAGGGTTGGTCAATGAGCAGTTCTTC.

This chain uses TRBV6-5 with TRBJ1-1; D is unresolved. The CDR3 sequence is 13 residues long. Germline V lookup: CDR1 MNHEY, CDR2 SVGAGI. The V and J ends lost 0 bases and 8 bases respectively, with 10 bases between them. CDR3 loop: CASSYSDASEAFF. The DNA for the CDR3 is TGTGCCAGCAGTTACTCAGACGCTTCGGAAGCTTTCTTT.

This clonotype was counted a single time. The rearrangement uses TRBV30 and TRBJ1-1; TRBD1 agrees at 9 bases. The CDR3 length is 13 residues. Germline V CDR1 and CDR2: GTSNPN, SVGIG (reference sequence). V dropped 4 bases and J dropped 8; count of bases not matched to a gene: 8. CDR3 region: CAWKTQGAGEAFF. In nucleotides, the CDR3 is TGTGCCTGGAAGACACAGGGGGCGGGAGAAGCTTTCTTT.

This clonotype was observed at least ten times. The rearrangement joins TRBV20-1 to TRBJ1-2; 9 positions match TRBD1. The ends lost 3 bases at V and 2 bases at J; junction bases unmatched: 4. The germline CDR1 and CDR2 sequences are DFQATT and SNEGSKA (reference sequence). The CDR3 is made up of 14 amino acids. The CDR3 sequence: CSASAGTGNYGYTF. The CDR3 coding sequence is TGCAGTGCTAGTGCTGGGACAGGGAACTATGGCTACACCTTC.

The CDR3 is CASSYSMGTGELFF. CDR3 nucleotides: TGTGCCAGCAGTTACTCGATGGGAACCGGGGAGCTGTTTTTT. This sequence joins TRBV6-2 or TRBV6-3 and TRBJ2-2; no reliable D call. This CDR3 has 14 amino acids. Between the trimmed V and J ends, which lost 0 bases and 5 bases, there was a span of 7 bases. Germline values: CDR1 MNHEY, CDR2 SVGEGT.

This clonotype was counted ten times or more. CDR3 sequence: CASSRSRDRFEPQHF. CDR3 coding DNA: TGTGCCAGCAGCAGGTCCCGGGACAGGTTTGAGCCCCAGCATTTT. The V gene is TRBV7-8, the J gene TRBJ1-5; 8 bases line up with TRBD1. The CDR3 consists of 15 residues. Germline CDR1 reads SGHVS; CDR2 reads FQNEAQ. Losses at the gene ends were 5 bases for V and 8 bases for J; bases not matched to a gene: 11.